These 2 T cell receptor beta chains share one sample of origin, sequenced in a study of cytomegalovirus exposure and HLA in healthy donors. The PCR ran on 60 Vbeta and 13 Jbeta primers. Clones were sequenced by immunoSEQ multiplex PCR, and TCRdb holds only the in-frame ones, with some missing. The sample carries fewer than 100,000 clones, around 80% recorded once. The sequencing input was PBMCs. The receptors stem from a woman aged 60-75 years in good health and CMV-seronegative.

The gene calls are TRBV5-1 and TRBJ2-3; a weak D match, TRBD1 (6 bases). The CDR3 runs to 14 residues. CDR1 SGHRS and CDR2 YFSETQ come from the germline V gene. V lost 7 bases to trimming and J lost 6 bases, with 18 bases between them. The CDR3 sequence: CASSLRPRGDTQYF. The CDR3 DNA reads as TGCGCCAGCTCCTTACGACCGAGGGGGGATACGCAGTATTTT.

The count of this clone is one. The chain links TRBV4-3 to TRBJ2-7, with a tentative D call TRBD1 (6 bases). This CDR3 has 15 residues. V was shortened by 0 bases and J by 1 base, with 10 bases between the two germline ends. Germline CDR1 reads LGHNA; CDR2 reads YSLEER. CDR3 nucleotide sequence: TGCGCCAGCAGCCAAGATCGAGGGGGTTCCTACGAGCAGTACTTC. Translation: CASSQDRGGSYEQYF.